These T cell receptor beta chains were read from a single sample in a study of cytomegalovirus exposure and HLA in healthy donors. Using immunoSEQ multiplex PCR, the repertoire was profiled, and TCRdb retains in-frame clones only, with some absent. The sample contains 95,000 to 150,000 clones, around 78% of which appear only once. The sequenced material came from PBMCs. These receptors came from a man in his forties in good health and CMV-seronegative. Both conserved end residues are part of each CDR3. D genes are given only for firm matches. Clone size is not always given. Where it is, it says once, few, many or a class for expanded clones.

D	size	V	J	CDR3	DNA
-	-	TRBV7-6	TRBJ2-5	CASSFGTGEQYF	TGTGCCAGCAGCTTTGGGACTGGAGAGCAGTACTTC
-	-	TRBV27	TRBJ2-7	CASSSFFNSYEQYF	TGTGCCAGCAGTTCGTTTTTTAACTCCTACGAGCAGTACTTC
TRBD2	-	TRBV4-1	TRBJ2-5	CASSPGGGLQETQYF	TGCGCCAGCAGCCCCGGGGGAGGGTTACAAGAGACCCAGTACTTC
-	-	TRBV6-1	TRBJ2-3	CASKAGLNTQYF	TGTGCCAGCAAGGCAGGGCTGAATACGCAGTATTTT
TRBD1	-	TRBV6-5	TRBJ2-1	CASRQGANEQFF	TGTGCCAGTAGACAGGGGGCCAATGAGCAGTTCTTC
-	-	TRBV15	TRBJ1-1	CATSARGDTEAFF	TGTGCCACCAGTGCGCGGGGAGACACTGAAGCTTTCTTT
-	-	TRBV7-6	TRBJ1-5	CASSPGVGVPQHF	TGTGCCAGCAGCCCGGGGGTTGGGGTGCCCCAGCATTTT
TRBD1	-	TRBV18	TRBJ1-1	CASSPNDRGNTEAFF	TGTGCCAGCTCACCAAATGACAGGGGGAACACTGAAGCTTTCTTT
TRBD1	few	TRBV5-6	TRBJ1-2	CASSLPGQPYGYTF	TGTGCCAGCAGCCTACCGGGACAGCCCTATGGCTACACCTTC
TRBD1	once	TRBV27	TRBJ1-1	CASSRDRTGINTEAFF	TGTGCCAGCAGTCGGGATAGGACAGGGATAAACACTGAAGCTTTCTTT
-	few	TRBV13	TRBJ2-1	CASSSDTAIFGEQFF	TGTGCCAGCAGCTCGGACACAGCCATCTTTGGTGAGCAGTTCTTC
-	-	TRBV7-3	TRBJ2-1	CASSLLGQGYNEQFF	TGTGCCAGCAGCTTATTAGGTCAGGGCTACAATGAGCAGTTCTTC
TRBD1	-	TRBV5-4	TRBJ2-6	CASSPGGTGANVLTF	TGTGCCAGCAGCCCAGGGGGCACTGGGGCCAACGTCCTGACTTTC
-	-	TRBV7-3	TRBJ1-5	CASSAKAATDSARRPQHF	TGTGCCAGCAGCGCGAAAGCGGCTACGGACAGTGCTCGAAGGCCCCAGCATTTT
-	-	TRBV20-1	TRBJ2-5	CSARGFTAQYF	TGCAGTGCTAGAGGGTTTACGGCCCAGTACTTC
-	-	TRBV21-1	TRBJ1-2	CASILDPGQLVLWCSFGYTF	TGTGCCAGCATCTTGGATCCAGGACAGCTTGTACTATGGTGTAGTTTTGGCTACACCTTC
-	-	TRBV6-5	TRBJ1-1	CASTGADQGNTEAFF	TGTGCCAGCACCGGAGCCGACCAGGGGAACACTGAAGCTTTCTTT
TRBD2	-	TRBV7-2	TRBJ2-5	CASSLDSLVLAGLQETQYF	TGTGCCAGCAGCTTAGATTCGTTGGTACTAGCGGGGCTCCAAGAGACCCAGTACTTC
TRBD1	-	TRBV19	TRBJ2-2	CASRPRTGTGELFF	TGTGCCAGTAGGCCAAGGACAGGGACAGGGGAGCTGTTTTTT
-	-	TRBV7-9	TRBJ1-1	CASSLAPGGTEAFF	TGTGCCAGCAGCTTAGCCCCGGGGGGCACTGAAGCTTTCTTT
TRBD2	once	TRBV5-4	TRBJ2-3	CASSLGGLAGSRATDTQYF	TGTGCCAGCAGCTTGGGTGGCCTAGCGGGGAGTCGAGCGACAGATACGCAGTATTTT
TRBD1	-	TRBV11-3	TRBJ2-3	CASSPGTGTDTQYF	TGTGCCAGCAGCCCCGGGACAGGGACAGATACGCAGTATTTT
TRBD1	few	TRBV18	TRBJ1-3	CASSPQNRGVSGNTIYF	TGTGCCAGCTCACCGCAAAACAGGGGAGTCTCTGGAAACACCATATATTTT
-	-	TRBV2	TRBJ1-4	CASSETLSGEKLFF	TGTGCCAGCAGTGAGACTCTAAGCGGCGAAAAACTGTTTTTT
TRBD1	once	TRBV7-2	TRBJ2-1	CASSLVGTEINNEQFF	TGTGCCAGCAGCTTAGTTGGGACAGAAATCAACAATGAGCAGTTCTTC
-	-	TRBV9	TRBJ2-2	CASSAGRDRSGELFF	TGTGCCAGCAGCGCAGGCAGGGATAGAAGCGGGGAGCTGTTTTTT
TRBD2	-	TRBV9	TRBJ2-2	CASSVVGGEAGELFF	TGTGCCAGCAGCGTAGTGGGAGGGGAGGCCGGGGAGCTGTTTTTT